The sequence of this T cell receptor (beta chain) was determined in a study of blood T cell repertoires in COVID-19. Across the whole study: Sample material is recorded as cDNA or gDNA derived from T cells, B-cell-depleted T cells, or PBMCs.

The V end lost 0 bases, the J end lost 10 bases, and 16 bases lay between the germline ends. CDR1 is LNHNV, CDR2 YYDKDF, per germline (reference sequence). The CDR3 is made up of 15 amino acids. Data came from immunoSEQ multiplex PCR; TCRdb stores just in-frame clones and leaves some out. Here the sample spans roughly 300,000 clones, approximately 87% being singletons. This clonotype was sampled from a woman between 45 and 65 years old who had recovered from COVID-19. This chain connects TRBV15 to TRBJ2-1; maybe TRBD2 (5 bases). Sample: peripheral blood. The CDR3, as DNA: TGTGCCACCAGCAGAGATGGGAGTGGAGCATCCGAGCAGTTCTTC. Its translation: CATSRDGSGASEQFF. Full variable domain (missing parts from reference TRBV15 and TRBJ2-1): DAMVIQNPRYQVTQFGKPVTLSCSQTLNHNVMYWYQQKSSQAPKLLFHYYDKDFNNEADTPDNFQSRRPNTSFCFLDIRSPGLGDTAMYLCATSRDGSGASEQFFGPGTRLTVL.